Listed below are T cell receptor beta chains from one sample, sequenced in a study of CXCR3-negative and CXCR3-positive naive CD8 T cells. After re-calling the 5' RACE reads, TCRdb lists one entry per CDR3 protein, DNA absent. This sample's table has over 150,000 distinct CDR3 sequences. The source material was naive CXCR3+ CD8+ T cells from blood. The receptors were sampled from a human donor in good health. Some clones in this sample may be carry-over from other donors' samples. CDR3s include the opening cysteine and the closing phenylalanine or tryptophan. The order of the fields is V gene, J gene, CDR3 protein.

v_gene: TRBV10-3; j_gene: TRBJ2-3; CDR3aa: CAISEYGGGRLDTQYF
v_gene: TRBV5-1; j_gene: TRBJ2-5; CDR3aa: CASSLRGGLGDQETQYF
v_gene: TRBV12-3/TRBV12-4; j_gene: TRBJ2-7; CDR3aa: CASSPAGTATYEQYF
v_gene: TRBV19; j_gene: TRBJ2-7; CDR3aa: CASSAAQISYEQYF
v_gene: TRBV2; j_gene: TRBJ2-1; CDR3aa: CASPTSGSSNEQFF
v_gene: TRBV19; j_gene: TRBJ2-7; CDR3aa: CASSIAQGFEQYF
v_gene: TRBV3-1; j_gene: TRBJ1-1; CDR3aa: CASSQARNTEAFF
v_gene: TRBV29-1; j_gene: TRBJ2-1; CDR3aa: CSVDGRLGHEQFF
v_gene: TRBV5-1; j_gene: TRBJ2-1; CDR3aa: CASSSGASTYNEQFF
v_gene: TRBV2; j_gene: TRBJ2-3; CDR3aa: CASRADNTDTQYF
v_gene: TRBV29-1; j_gene: TRBJ2-1; CDR3aa: CSGVSGVSINEQFF
v_gene: TRBV9; j_gene: TRBJ2-2; CDR3aa: CASSGQSGTANTGELFF
v_gene: TRBV4-1; j_gene: TRBJ2-2; CDR3aa: CASSLRGHGGELFF
v_gene: TRBV14; j_gene: TRBJ2-7; CDR3aa: CASSDPRGHYEQYF
v_gene: TRBV29-1; j_gene: TRBJ1-2; CDR3aa: CSAEGTGRKDYGYTF
v_gene: TRBV18; j_gene: TRBJ2-2; CDR3aa: CASSHLGRDTGELFF
v_gene: TRBV7-6; j_gene: TRBJ1-1; CDR3aa: CASSWGEGTGAVGTEAFF
v_gene: TRBV27; j_gene: TRBJ2-1; CDR3aa: CASSFGLDLNEQFF
v_gene: TRBV7-9; j_gene: TRBJ2-2; CDR3aa: CASDSRGKGSTGELFF
v_gene: TRBV27; j_gene: TRBJ1-1; CDR3aa: CASSPVGENTEAFF